Given below is one T cell receptor beta chain in context. Participants had their cohort set by participant-reported clinical history. Resolution of symptoms, clearance, or two negative PCRs was present in recovered Cohort 3 donors. Germline assignment: CDR1 ENHRY and CDR2 SYGVKD. V shed 6 bases and J shed 4 bases, with 9 bases lying between them. This CDR3 is built from 12 residues. This specimen belongs to a study of blood T cell repertoires in COVID-19. Overall study: The cDNA or gDNA used as material had been derived from T cells, B-cell-depleted T cells, or PBMCs.

Sequenced by immunoSEQ multiplex PCR; TCRdb stores in-frame clones only, minus some. In the table there are some 320,000 clones, under 95% of which are singletons. The receptor was derived from a man between 60 and 70 years old who had recovered from COVID-19. The chain carries TRBV10-3 and TRBJ1-2, with TRBD1 as a possible D gene (5 bases). Sample: PBMCs or T cells enriched from blood (not recorded which). The CDR3: CAISPTVYGYTF. CDR3 DNA sequence: TGTGCCATCAGCCCGACAGTCTATGGCTACACCTTC.